This TCR beta chain was recovered during a study of T cells in Graves' hyperthyroidism and ophthalmopathy. V shed 6 bases and J 4 bases; nucleotides not matched to a gene: 8. This CDR3 spans 15 amino acids. Germline lookup yields CDR1 PRHDT and CDR2 FYEKMQ (reference sequence). Concerning this clonotype itself: The antigen remains undetermined.

Clinical symptoms, serum thyroxine, TRAb, thyroid ultrasound and orbital computed tomography informed diagnoses. General study points: The model made its ophthalmopathy prediction, and onset followed a median approximately 7 months later.

Researchers took RNA transcripts and amplified the TCR beta CDR3 regions from them. The HTBI primer set drove a first-round RT-PCR of the TCR CDR3. TCRdb re-derived calls from the multiplex PCR reads in MiXCR, one entry per CDR3 protein. The sample records 500,000 to 600,000 distinct CDR3 sequences, 35% to 55% being singletons. V usage is TRBV13 and J usage is TRBJ2-1; 8 bases match TRBD2. The sequence was collected from an adult woman with Graves' disease, either hyperthyroidism or ophthalmopathy (not recorded which). Sequenced sample: peripheral blood or thyroid tissue (not recorded which). CDR3 bases: TGTGCCAGCAGTTTGGATACTAGCGGATACAATGAGCAGTTCTTC. The encoded protein is CASSLDTSGYNEQFF.